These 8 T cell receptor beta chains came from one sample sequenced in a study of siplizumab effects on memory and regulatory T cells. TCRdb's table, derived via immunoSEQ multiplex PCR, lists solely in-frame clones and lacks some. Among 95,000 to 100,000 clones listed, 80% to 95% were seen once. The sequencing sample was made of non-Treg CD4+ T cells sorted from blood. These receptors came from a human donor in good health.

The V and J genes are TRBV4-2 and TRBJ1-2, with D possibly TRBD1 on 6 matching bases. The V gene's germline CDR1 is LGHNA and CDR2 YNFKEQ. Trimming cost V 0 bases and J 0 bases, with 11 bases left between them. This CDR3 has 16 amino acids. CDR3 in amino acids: CASSQDRGGSNYGYTF. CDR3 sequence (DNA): TGTGCCAGCAGCCAAGATAGAGGGGGTTCTAACTATGGCTACACCTTC.

CDR3 residues: CASSIPGGGYTF. CDR3 in DNA: TGTGCCAGCAGCATCCCCGGGGGTGGCTACACCTTC. The chain uses TRBV9 and TRBJ1-2; D is possibly TRBD1 (5 bases). Germline CDR1 SGDLS, CDR2 YYNGEE. Trimming removed 4 bases from V and 7 bases from J, with 11 bases in between. CDR3 length equals 12 residues.

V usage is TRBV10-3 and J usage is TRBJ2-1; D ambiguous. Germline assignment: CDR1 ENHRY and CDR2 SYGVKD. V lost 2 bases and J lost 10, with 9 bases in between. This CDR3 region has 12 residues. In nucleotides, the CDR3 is TGTGCCATCAGTGAGAATTGGGCCGAGCAGTTCTTC. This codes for CAISENWAEQFF.

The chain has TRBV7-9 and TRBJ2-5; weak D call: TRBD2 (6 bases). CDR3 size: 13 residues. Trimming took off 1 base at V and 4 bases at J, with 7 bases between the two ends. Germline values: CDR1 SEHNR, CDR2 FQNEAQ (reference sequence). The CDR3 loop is CASSLVGGETQYF. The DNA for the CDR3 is TGTGCCAGCAGCTTAGTGGGGGGAGAGACCCAGTACTTC.

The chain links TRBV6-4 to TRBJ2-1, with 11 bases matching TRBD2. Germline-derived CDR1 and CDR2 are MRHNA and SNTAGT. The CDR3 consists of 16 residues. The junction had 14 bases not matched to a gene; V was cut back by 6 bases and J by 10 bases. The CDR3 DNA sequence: TGTGCCAGCAGCCCCTGGGTAGCGGGAGGGCCACGGGAGCAGTTCTTC. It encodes CASSPWVAGGPREQFF.

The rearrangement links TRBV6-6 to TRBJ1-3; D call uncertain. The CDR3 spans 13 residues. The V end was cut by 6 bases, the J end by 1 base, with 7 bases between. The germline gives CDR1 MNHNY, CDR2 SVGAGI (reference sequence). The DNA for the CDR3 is TGTGCCAGCAGCAAGGGTTCTGGAAACACCATATATTTT. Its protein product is CASSKGSGNTIYF.

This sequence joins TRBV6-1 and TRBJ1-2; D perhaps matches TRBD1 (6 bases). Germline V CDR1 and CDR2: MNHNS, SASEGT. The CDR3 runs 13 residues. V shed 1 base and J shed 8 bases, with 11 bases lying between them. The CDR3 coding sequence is TGTGCCAGCAGTGAAGACAGGGTTTCCGGCTACACCTTC. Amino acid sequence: CASSEDRVSGYTF.

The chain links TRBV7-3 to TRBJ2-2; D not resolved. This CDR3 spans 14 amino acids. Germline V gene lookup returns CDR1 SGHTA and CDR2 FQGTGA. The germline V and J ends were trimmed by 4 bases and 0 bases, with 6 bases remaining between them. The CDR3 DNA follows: TGTGCCAGCAGCTCGCTAGCGAACACCGGGGAGCTGTTTTTT. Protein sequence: CASSSLANTGELFF.